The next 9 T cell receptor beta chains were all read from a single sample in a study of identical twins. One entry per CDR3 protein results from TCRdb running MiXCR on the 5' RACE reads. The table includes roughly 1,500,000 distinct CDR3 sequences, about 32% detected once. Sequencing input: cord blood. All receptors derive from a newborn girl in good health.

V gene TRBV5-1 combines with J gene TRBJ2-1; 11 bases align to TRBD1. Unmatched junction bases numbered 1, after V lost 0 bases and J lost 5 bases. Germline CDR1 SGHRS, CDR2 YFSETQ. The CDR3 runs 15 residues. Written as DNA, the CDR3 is TGCGCCAGCAGCTTGGGGGACAGGGGGAACAATGAGCAGTTCTTC. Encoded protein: CASSLGDRGNNEQFF.

The CDR3: CASRPTGSCGYTF. CDR3 bases: TGTGCCAGCAGACCCACAGGGAGCTGTGGCTACACCTTC. V and J are TRBV6-1 and TRBJ1-2, with D perhaps TRBD1 (6 bases). This CDR3 has 13 residues. Germline V CDR1 and CDR2: MNHNS, SASEGT. V was pared by 6 bases and J by 7 bases, with 15 bases between.

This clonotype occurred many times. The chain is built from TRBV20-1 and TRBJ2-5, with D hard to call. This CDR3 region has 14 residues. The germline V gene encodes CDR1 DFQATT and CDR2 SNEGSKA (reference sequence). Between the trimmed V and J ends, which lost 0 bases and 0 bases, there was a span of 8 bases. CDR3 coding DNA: TGCAGTGCTAGAGAGAGGCGCTACCAAGAGACCCAGTACTTC. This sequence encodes CSARERRYQETQYF.

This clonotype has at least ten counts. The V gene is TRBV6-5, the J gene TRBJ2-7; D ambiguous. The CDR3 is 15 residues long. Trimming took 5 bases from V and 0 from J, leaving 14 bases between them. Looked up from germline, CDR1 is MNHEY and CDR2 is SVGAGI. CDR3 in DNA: TGTGCCAGCAGTCGTACGGCCTTGAGCTCCTACGAGCAGTACTTC. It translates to CASSRTALSSYEQYF.

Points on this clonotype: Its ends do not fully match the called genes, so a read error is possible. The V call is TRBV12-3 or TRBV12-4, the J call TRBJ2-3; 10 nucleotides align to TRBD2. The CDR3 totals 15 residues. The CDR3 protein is CASSSSGSNTDAQYF. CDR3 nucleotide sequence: TGTGCCAGCAGTTCTAGCGGGAGCAACACAGATGCGCAGTATTTT.

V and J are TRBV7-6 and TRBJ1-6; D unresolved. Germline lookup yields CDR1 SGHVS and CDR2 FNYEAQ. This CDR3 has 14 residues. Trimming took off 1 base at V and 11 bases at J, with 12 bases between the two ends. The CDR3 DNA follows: TGTGCCAGCAGCTTAGTTGGGTTCTCGGCACCCCTCCACTTT. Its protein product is CASSLVGFSAPLHF.

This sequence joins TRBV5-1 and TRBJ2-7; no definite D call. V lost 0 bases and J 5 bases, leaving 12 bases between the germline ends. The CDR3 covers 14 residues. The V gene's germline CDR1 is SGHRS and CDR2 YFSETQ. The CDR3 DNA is TGCGCCAGCAGCTTGGGTCCTCTTAGGGACGAGCAGTACTTC. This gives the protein CASSLGPLRDEQYF.

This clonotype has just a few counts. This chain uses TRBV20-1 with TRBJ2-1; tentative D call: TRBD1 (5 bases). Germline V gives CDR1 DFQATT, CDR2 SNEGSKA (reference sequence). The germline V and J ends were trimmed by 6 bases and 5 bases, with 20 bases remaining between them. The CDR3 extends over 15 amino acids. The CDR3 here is CSAPRALGHNNEQFF. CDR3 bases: TGCAGTGCCCCCAGGGCTCTGGGGCACAACAATGAGCAGTTCTTC.

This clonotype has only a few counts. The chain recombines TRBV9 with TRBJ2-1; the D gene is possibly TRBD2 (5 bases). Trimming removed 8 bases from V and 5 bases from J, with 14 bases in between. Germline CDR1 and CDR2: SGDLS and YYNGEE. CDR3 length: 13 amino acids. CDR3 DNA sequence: TGTGCCAGTAGTCCGACTACACACAATGAGCAGTTCTTC. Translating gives CASSPTTHNEQFF. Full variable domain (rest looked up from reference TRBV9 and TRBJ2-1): DSGVTQTPKHLITATGQRVTLRCSPRSGDLSVYWYQQSLDQGLQFLIQYYNGEERAKGNILERFSAQQFPDLHSELNLSSLELGDSALYFCASSPTTHNEQFFGPGTRLTVL.